This T cell receptor beta chain emerged from a study of blood T cell repertoires in COVID-19. Data came from immunoSEQ multiplex PCR; TCRdb stores just in-frame clones and leaves some out. The profile shows 300,000 to 500,000 clones, 88% of them singletons. The CDR3 extends over 15 amino acids. Looked up from germline, CDR1 is LNHDA and CDR2 is SQIVND (reference sequence). J lost 8 bases, V lost 6 bases, and 12 bases had no gene match. Clinical history as reported by participants underpinned cohort assignment. The origin of this receptor is a woman younger than 45 with acute COVID-19. Sequencing was carried out using PBMCs or T cells enriched from blood (not recorded which). The genes are TRBV19 and TRBJ2-1; 8 bases fit TRBD2. CDR3 protein: CASSSSGGPRDEQFF. The CDR3 DNA reads as TGTGCCAGTAGCTCCAGCGGGGGCCCCAGGGATGAGCAGTTCTTC. The whole variable domain, filled in from reference TRBV19 and TRBJ2-1, reads DGGITQSPKYLFRKEGQNVTLSCEQNLNHDAMYWYRQDPGQGLRLIYYSQIVNDFQKGDIAEGYSVSREKKESFPLTVTSAQKNPTAFYLCASSSSGGPRDEQFFGPGTRLTVL.